This entry concerns a single TCR beta chain. The sample originates from a study of blood T cell repertoires in COVID-19. In the original workflow: How many nucleated cells were present was estimated from reference gene primer amplification. Measured with immunoSEQ multiplex PCR; TCRdb has only the in-frame clones, and not every one. That table furnishes V, J and clone size, whereas the DNA furnished D and trimming. Of around 300,000 clones in the sample, around four fifths are singletons; the top ten hold 4% to 5%. The sequenced sample was peripheral blood. The clonotype was recovered from a woman between 45 and 60 years old with active or convalescent COVID-19.

The CDR3 spells CASSSLRSRDRVEAFF. CDR3 nucleotides: TGTGCCAGCAGTTCCCTCCGGTCCCGGGACAGGGTAGAAGCTTTCTTT. This chain links TRBV28 with TRBJ1-1; 9 nucleotides align to TRBD1. The J segment lost 8 bases and the V segment lost 4 bases, leaving 14 bases of the junction unmatched. The CDR3 covers 16 residues. Germline lookup yields CDR1 MDHEN and CDR2 SYDVKM. The variable domain in full, with the rest retrieved from reference TRBV28 and TRBJ1-1, is DVKVTQSSRYLVKRTGEKVFLECVQDMDHENMFWYRQDPGLGLRLIYFSYDVKMKEKGDIPEGYSVSREKKERFSLILESASTNQTSMYLCASSSLRSRDRVEAFFGQGTRLTVV.